The clone carrying this T cell receptor beta chain was counted a single time. Its specificity is unknown. Germline CDR1 reads GTSNPN; CDR2 reads SVGIG (reference sequence). This CDR3 has 12 residues. Trimming removed 2 bases from V and 4 bases from J, with 9 bases in between. Assay: immunoSEQ multiplex PCR; the TCRdb copy retains only in-frame clones and omits some. This sample has around 120,000 clones; 89% occur once, and the top ten carry almost 4.5%. This sample is part of a study of T cell responses to AZD1222 COVID-19 vaccine. General study points: Donors in the cohort were predominantly white British and more often female, and clonal diversity was possibly underestimated.

The chain employs TRBV30 and TRBJ2-7; D perhaps matches TRBD1 (6 bases). The source material was peripheral blood, sampled on day 0 of AZD1222 vaccination. The receptor's source is an adult in good health. CDR3: CAWSTGTYEQYF. The CDR3 DNA follows: TGTGCCTGGAGTACAGGGACGTACGAGCAGTACTTC.